Following are 27 T cell receptor beta chains from one sample sequenced in a study of cytomegalovirus exposure and HLA in healthy donors. PCR involved 60 Vbeta and 13 Jbeta primers. Some clones are missing from TCRdb's copy, which holds only in-frame ones; the method was immunoSEQ multiplex PCR. The sample consists of over 85,000 clones, 75% to 90% of them appearing once. Material for sequencing was PBMCs. Source of these receptors: a man aged 35 to 55 in good health and CMV-seronegative.

This chain uses TRBV6-6 with TRBJ1-2; 8 bases fit TRBD1. The CDR3 sequence is 14 residues long. V dropped 4 bases and J dropped 4; count of bases not matched to a gene: 5. Germline V gives CDR1 MNHNY, CDR2 SVGAGI (reference sequence). DNA of the CDR3: TGTGCCAGCAGTTCCGCCGGACAGGGCTATGGCTACACCTTC. Translated, it gives CASSSAGQGYGYTF.

The genes are TRBV5-1 and TRBJ1-3, with no clear D. Germline-derived CDR1 and CDR2 are SGHRS and YFSETQ. V was trimmed by 0 bases and J by 11 bases, leaving 12 bases between them. The CDR3 runs to 13 residues. In nucleotides, the CDR3 is TGCGCCAGCAGCTTGGGACCAGGCGATCCCATATATTTT. Translated: CASSLGPGDPIYF.

The CDR3 protein is CASSASSSTDTQYF. CDR3 in DNA: TGTGCCAGCAGTGCCTCTTCTAGCACAGATACGCAGTATTTT. The genes are TRBV6-4 and TRBJ2-3; D unclear. From germline, CDR1 is MRHNA and CDR2 SNTAGT. Trimming took off 4 bases at V and 0 bases at J, with 8 bases between the two ends. The CDR3 contains 14 residues.

This chain connects TRBV6-1 to TRBJ2-1; TRBD2 agrees at 9 bases. The ends lost 10 bases at V and 2 bases at J; junction bases unmatched: 6. The germline V gene encodes CDR1 MNHNS and CDR2 SASEGT. The CDR3 is 14 amino acids. The CDR3 nucleotides are TGTGCCACAACTCGACTAGCGGCCTACAATGAGCAGTTCTTC. It codes for CATTRLAAYNEQFF.

The chain joins TRBV2 to TRBJ1-4; TRBD1 agrees at 11 bases. This CDR3 has 14 amino acids. Germline loops: CDR1 SNHLY, CDR2 FYNNEI. J was trimmed by 8 bases and V by 8 bases; bases with no gene match: 7. The CDR3 nucleotides read TGTGCCAGCTCCTGGACAGGGGGCGGCGAAAAACTGTTTTTT. It encodes CASSWTGGGEKLFF.

This chain uses TRBV5-6 with TRBJ1-3; D is ambiguous. Germline V CDR1 and CDR2: SGHDT, YYEEEE. Trimming shortened V by 1 base and J by 8 bases, and 10 bases separated the two germline ends. The CDR3 contains 13 residues. The CDR3 bases are TGTGCCAGCAGCTTGTTGAGAGTGGACACCATATATTTT. It yields the protein CASSLLRVDTIYF.

V usage is TRBV19 and J usage is TRBJ2-7, with 7 nucleotides matching TRBD1. This CDR3 spans 14 amino acids. The J segment lost 3 bases and the V segment lost 6 bases, leaving 8 bases of the junction unmatched. CDR1 is LNHDA, CDR2 SQIVND, per germline (reference sequence). The CDR3 loop reads CASSEQGVGYEQYF. CDR3 bases: TGTGCCAGTAGCGAGCAGGGGGTGGGCTACGAGCAGTACTTC.

This rearrangement joins TRBV5-1 to TRBJ1-1; D is perhaps TRBD1 (6 bases). This CDR3 spans 15 amino acids. CDR1 SGHRS and CDR2 YFSETQ come from the germline V gene. Between the trimmed V and J ends, which lost 4 bases and 4 bases, there was a span of 17 bases. CDR3 sequence: CASSPALGAATEAFF. CDR3 nucleotides: TGCGCCAGCAGCCCTGCGTTGGGGGCGGCCACTGAAGCTTTCTTT.

Comment on this clone: A read error may account for a junction end that differs from germline. CDR3 protein: CSSSLRDTEAFF. The CDR3 bases are TGTTCCAGCAGCTTACGGGACACTGAAGCTTTCTTT. The rearrangement uses TRBV7-9 and TRBJ1-1; D unresolved. Germline V gene sequence: CDR1 SEHNR, CDR2 FQNEAQ (reference sequence). This CDR3 spans 12 amino acids.

The rearrangement uses TRBV21-1 and TRBJ2-2; the D call of TRBD1 is as the table states it, not checked on the DNA. TRBV21-1 has pseudogene status. CDR3 size: 15 residues. CDR3: CASSSYRGLTGELFF. DNA of the CDR3: TGTGCCAGCAGCTCCTATCGTGGGCTCACCGGGGAGCTGTTTTTT.

Concerning this clone itself: One junction end disagrees with the germline gene, perhaps due to a read error. The rearrangement uses TRBV7-7 and TRBJ2-5; D is possibly TRBD1 (7 bases). CDR1 SSHAT and CDR2 FNYEAQ come from the germline V gene (reference sequence). The CDR3 consists of 14 residues. Here the CDR3 DNA reads TGTGCTAGCAGCTCAGGGGGGTACCAAGAGACCCAGTACTTC. As protein: CASSSGGYQETQYF.

The V gene is TRBV4-2, the J gene TRBJ1-1; 7 bases fit TRBD1. Trimming at V came to 3 bases and at J to 4 bases, leaving 20 bases not matched to a gene. Germline V CDR1 and CDR2: LGHNA, YNFKEQ. The CDR3 spans 19 residues. CDR3 sequence (DNA): TGTGCCAGCAGCCACATCACGAGGAGGGGGCGTGGGATAGTCACTGAAGCTTTCTTT. It is translated as CASSHITRRGRGIVTEAFF.

The gene calls are TRBV4-1 and TRBJ1-6; no reliable D call. The germline V and J ends were trimmed by 2 bases and 0 bases, with 11 bases remaining between them. The CDR3 spans 17 residues. Germline values: CDR1 MGHRA, CDR2 YSYEKL. This chain's CDR3 is CASSQSLSGSYNSPLHF. CDR3 in DNA: TGCGCCAGCAGCCAATCCTTGTCCGGCTCCTATAATTCACCCCTCCACTTT.

The V call is TRBV5-1, the J call TRBJ2-7; the D is unclear. Per the germline V gene, CDR1 is SGHRS and CDR2 is YFSETQ. This CDR3 is 13 amino acids long. Trimming removed 1 base at V and 3 bases at J, with 8 bases between. The CDR3 here is CASSLPSDYEQYF. CDR3 DNA: TGCGCCAGCAGCTTGCCTAGTGACTACGAGCAGTACTTC.

This chain links TRBV5-4 with TRBJ1-6; TRBD1 matches at 9 bases. The CDR3 loop spans 17 amino acids. V lost 3 bases to trimming and J lost 4 bases; unmatched junction nucleotides: 8. Per the germline V gene, CDR1 is SGHNT and CDR2 is YYREEE (reference sequence). DNA of the CDR3: TGTGCCAGCAGCTCCACACAGGGGGCTGAATATAATTCACCCCTCCACTTT. Its protein product is CASSSTQGAEYNSPLHF.

The chain has TRBV19 and TRBJ1-5, with D maybe TRBD1 (5 bases). The CDR3 is made up of 14 amino acids. Per germline, CDR1 LNHDA and CDR2 SQIVND (reference sequence). V lost 7 bases and J 2 bases, leaving 12 bases between the germline ends. The CDR3 DNA sequence: TGTGCCAGTATCGGGGGGGATGGCAATCAGCCCCAGCATTTT. Amino acids: CASIGGDGNQPQHF.

This chain links TRBV2 with TRBJ1-1; D remains ambiguous. Germline CDR1 SNHLY, CDR2 FYNNEI. V was cut by 9 bases and J by 2 bases, with 10 bases left in between. The CDR3 runs to 12 residues. The CDR3: CARNWRNTEAFF. The CDR3 DNA follows: TGTGCCAGGAACTGGAGAAACACTGAAGCTTTCTTT.

This clone was picked up one time. The chain is built from TRBV6-6 and TRBJ1-5, with D perhaps matching TRBD1 (5 bases). V lost 7 bases and J lost 7, with 14 bases in between. The CDR3 runs 13 residues. Germline CDR1 reads MNHNY; CDR2 reads SVGAGI (reference sequence). The CDR3 coding sequence is TGTGCCAGCAATCTCGACAGTGGCCAGCCCCAGCATTTT. This sequence encodes CASNLDSGQPQHF.

The chain couples TRBV9 to TRBJ1-1; maybe TRBD1 (6 bases). With 6 bases removed from V and 6 bases from J, the gap between germline ends came to 18 bases. The CDR3 spans 14 residues. Germline loops: CDR1 SGDLS, CDR2 YYNGEE. The CDR3 sequence is CASTPQGRFPEAFF. DNA for the CDR3: TGTGCCAGCACCCCACAGGGTCGATTCCCTGAAGCTTTCTTT.

The rearrangement uses TRBV5-1 and TRBJ1-1, with TRBD1 matching 9 bases. The trim removed 4 bases at V and 0 bases at J, leaving 1 base unmatched. The CDR3 is 14 amino acids. From germline, CDR1 is SGHRS and CDR2 YFSETQ. CDR3 loop: CASSRTGVNTEAFF. CDR3 in DNA: TGCGCCAGCAGCAGGACAGGGGTGAACACTGAAGCTTTCTTT.

The chain recombines TRBV19 with TRBJ1-5; 9 nucleotides match TRBD1. The ends lost 5 bases at V and 13 bases at J; junction bases unmatched: 6. CDR3 size: 12 residues. Germline V CDR1 and CDR2: LNHDA, SQIVND (reference sequence). The CDR3 spells CASSPGDRVQHF. CDR3 nucleotides: TGTGCCAGTAGTCCCGGGGACAGGGTTCAGCATTTT.

This clone was recorded a few times. The chain is built from TRBV5-4 and TRBJ2-7, with a tentative D call TRBD1 (6 bases). V lost 3 bases to trimming and J lost 7 bases, with 11 bases between them. Germline CDR1 reads SGHNT; CDR2 reads YYREEE (reference sequence). The CDR3 is made up of 12 amino acids. CDR3 sequence: CASSSDRNEQYF. CDR3 in DNA: TGTGCCAGCAGCTCAGACAGGAATGAGCAGTACTTC.

The V call is TRBV7-3, the J call TRBJ1-2; the match to TRBD1 covers 8 bases. This CDR3 is 14 amino acids long. From germline, CDR1 is SGHTA and CDR2 FQGTGA. The V and J ends lost 4 bases and 7 bases, in that order; junction bases with no gene match: 8. CDR3 in DNA: TGTGCCAGCAGCTCAGACAGGGGAATGGGTGGCTACACCTTC. It is translated as CASSSDRGMGGYTF.

This chain uses TRBV7-2 with TRBJ2-5; perhaps TRBD2 as D (6 bases). Trimming took 5 bases from V and 5 from J, leaving 18 bases between them. CDR3 size: 15 residues. Germline V gives CDR1 SGHTA, CDR2 FQGNSA. The CDR3 protein is CASSLNRDRGETQYF. In DNA form, the CDR3 reads TGTGCCAGCAGCCTAAACCGGGACCGGGGGGAGACCCAGTACTTC.

The chain couples TRBV6-6 to TRBJ1-3; tentative D call: TRBD1 (6 bases). The V end was cut by 5 bases, the J end by 3 bases, with 17 bases between. The CDR3 is made up of 16 amino acids. The V gene's germline CDR1 is MNHNY and CDR2 SVGAGI (reference sequence). The CDR3: CASSGRGAEDGNTIYF. As DNA, the CDR3 is TGTGCCAGCAGTGGCAGGGGAGCTGAAGATGGAAACACCATATATTTT.

This clone occurred once. The chain couples TRBV29-1 to TRBJ2-3; D possibly corresponds to TRBD1 (6 bases). This CDR3 comprises 17 residues. V was cut by 8 bases and J by 4 bases, with 28 bases left in between. CDR1 and CDR2 (germline): SQVTM, ANQGSEA. CDR3 region: CSLAGAPRGPESDTQYF. The CDR3, as DNA: TGCAGCCTCGCGGGCGCCCCCAGGGGTCCAGAATCAGATACGCAGTATTTT.

This chain joins TRBV4-1 and TRBJ1-2, with 8 bases identical to TRBD1. V was pared by 0 bases and J by 3 bases, with 3 bases of the junction left unmatched. This CDR3 region has 15 residues. Germline V gene lookup returns CDR1 MGHRA and CDR2 YSYEKL. The CDR3 protein is CASSQETGGYYGYTF. The CDR3 DNA is TGCGCCAGCAGCCAAGAAACAGGGGGGTACTATGGCTACACCTTC.